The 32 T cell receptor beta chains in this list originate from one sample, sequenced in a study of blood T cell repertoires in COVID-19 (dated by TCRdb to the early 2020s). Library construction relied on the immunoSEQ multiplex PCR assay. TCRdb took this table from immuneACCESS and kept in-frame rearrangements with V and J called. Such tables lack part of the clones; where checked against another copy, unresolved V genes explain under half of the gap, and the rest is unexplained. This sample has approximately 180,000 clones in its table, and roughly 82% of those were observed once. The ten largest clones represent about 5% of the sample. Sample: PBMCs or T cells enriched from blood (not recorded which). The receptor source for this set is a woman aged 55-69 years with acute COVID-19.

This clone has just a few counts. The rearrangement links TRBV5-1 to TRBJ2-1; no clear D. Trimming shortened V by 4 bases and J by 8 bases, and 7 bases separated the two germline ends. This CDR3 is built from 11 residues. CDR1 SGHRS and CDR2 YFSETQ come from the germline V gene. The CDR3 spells CASSIADEQFF. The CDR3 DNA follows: TGCGCCAGCAGCATAGCAGATGAGCAGTTCTTC.

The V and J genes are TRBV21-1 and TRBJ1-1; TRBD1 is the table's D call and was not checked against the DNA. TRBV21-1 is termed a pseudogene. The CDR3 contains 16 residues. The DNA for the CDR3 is TGTGCCAGCAGAAACGGGGCAGGGGAATGTGGCACTGAAGCTTTCTTT. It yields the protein CASRNGAGECGTEAFF.

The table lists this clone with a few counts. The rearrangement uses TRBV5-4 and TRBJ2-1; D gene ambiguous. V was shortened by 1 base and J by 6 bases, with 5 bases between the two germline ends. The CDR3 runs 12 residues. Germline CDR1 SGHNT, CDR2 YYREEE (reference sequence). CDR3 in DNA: TGTGCCAGCAGCTTGCCCGGCAATGAGCAGTTCTTC. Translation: CASSLPGNEQFF.

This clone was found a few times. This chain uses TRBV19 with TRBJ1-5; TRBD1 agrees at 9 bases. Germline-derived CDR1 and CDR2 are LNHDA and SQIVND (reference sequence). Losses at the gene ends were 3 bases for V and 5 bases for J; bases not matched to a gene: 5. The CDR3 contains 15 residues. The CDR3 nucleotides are TGTGCCAGTAGTATCCGGACAGGGGAAGATCAGCCCCAGCATTTT. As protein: CASSIRTGEDQPQHF.

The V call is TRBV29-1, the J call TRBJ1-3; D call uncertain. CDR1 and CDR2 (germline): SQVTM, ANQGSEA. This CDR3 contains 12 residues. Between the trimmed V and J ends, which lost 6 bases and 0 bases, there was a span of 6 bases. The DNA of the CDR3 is TGCAGCGTCAGGAACTCTGGAAACACCATATATTTT. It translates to CSVRNSGNTIYF. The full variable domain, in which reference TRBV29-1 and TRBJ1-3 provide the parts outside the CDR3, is SAVISQKPSRDICQRGTSLTIQCQVDSQVTMMFWYRQQPGQSLTLIATANQGSEATYESGFVIDKFPISRPNLTFSTLTVSNMSPEDSSIYLCSVRNSGNTIYFGEGSWLTVV.

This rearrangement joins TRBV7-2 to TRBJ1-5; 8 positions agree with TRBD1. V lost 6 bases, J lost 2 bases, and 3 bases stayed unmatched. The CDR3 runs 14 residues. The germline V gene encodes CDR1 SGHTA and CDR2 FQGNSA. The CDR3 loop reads CASRPTGGNQPQHF. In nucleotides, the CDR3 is TGTGCCAGCAGACCGACAGGGGGCAATCAGCCCCAGCATTTT.

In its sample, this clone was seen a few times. The CDR3: CASSETGTSGAYEQYF. The CDR3 DNA reads TGTGCCAGCAGCGAAACCGGGACTAGCGGGGCCTACGAGCAGTACTTC. The V call is TRBV9, the J call TRBJ2-7; 13 bases are shared with TRBD2. V lost 3 bases to trimming and J lost 2 bases; unmatched junction nucleotides: 5. Looked up from germline, CDR1 is SGDLS and CDR2 is YYNGEE. The CDR3 has 16 residues.

In DNA form, the CDR3 reads TGTGCCAGCAGTTACTCAATTACTCAGGTTCGCTACACCTTC. Its protein is CASSYSITQVRYTF. This chain uses TRBV6-5 with TRBJ1-2; D is ambiguous. The CDR3 covers 14 residues. Trimming removed 0 bases from V and 9 bases from J, with 14 bases in between. Germline V gene sequence: CDR1 MNHEY, CDR2 SVGAGI.

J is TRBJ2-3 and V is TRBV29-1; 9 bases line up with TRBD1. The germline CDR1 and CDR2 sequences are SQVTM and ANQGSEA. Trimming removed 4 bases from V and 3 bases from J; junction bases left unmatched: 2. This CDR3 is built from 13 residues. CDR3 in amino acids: CSVGTGVTDTQYF. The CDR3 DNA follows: TGCAGCGTTGGGACAGGGGTGACAGATACGCAGTATTTT.

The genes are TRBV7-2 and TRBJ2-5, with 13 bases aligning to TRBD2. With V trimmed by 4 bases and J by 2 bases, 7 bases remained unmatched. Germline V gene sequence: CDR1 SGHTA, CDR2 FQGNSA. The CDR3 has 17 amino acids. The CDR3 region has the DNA TGTGCCAGCAGCTCTTACGGACTAGCGGGGGCGCAAGAGACCCAGTACTTC. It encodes CASSSYGLAGAQETQYF.

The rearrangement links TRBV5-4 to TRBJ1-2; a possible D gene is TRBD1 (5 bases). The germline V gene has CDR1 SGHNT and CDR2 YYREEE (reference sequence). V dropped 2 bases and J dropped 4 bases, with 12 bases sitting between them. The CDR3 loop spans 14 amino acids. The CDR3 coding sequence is TGTGCCAGCAGCTTTGCAGGGAACGGCTATGGCTACACCTTC. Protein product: CASSFAGNGYGYTF.

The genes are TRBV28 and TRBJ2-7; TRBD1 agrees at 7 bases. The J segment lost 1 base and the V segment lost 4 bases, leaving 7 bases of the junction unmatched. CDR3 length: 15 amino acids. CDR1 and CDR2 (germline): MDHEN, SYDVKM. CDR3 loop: CASSSPTGKSYEQYV. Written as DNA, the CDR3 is TGTGCCAGCAGTTCACCGACAGGGAAGTCCTACGAGCAGTACGTC.

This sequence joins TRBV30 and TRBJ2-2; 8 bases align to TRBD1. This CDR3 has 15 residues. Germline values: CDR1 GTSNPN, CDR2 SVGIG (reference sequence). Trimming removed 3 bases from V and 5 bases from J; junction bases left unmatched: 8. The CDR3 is CAWRGQATLTGELFF. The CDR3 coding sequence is TGTGCCTGGAGGGGACAGGCCACCTTGACCGGGGAGCTGTTTTTT.

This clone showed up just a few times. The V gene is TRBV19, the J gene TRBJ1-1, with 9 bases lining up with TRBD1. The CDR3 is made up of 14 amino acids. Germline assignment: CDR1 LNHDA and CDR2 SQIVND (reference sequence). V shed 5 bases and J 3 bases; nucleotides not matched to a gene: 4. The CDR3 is CASSGDRVYTEAFF. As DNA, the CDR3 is TGTGCCAGTAGTGGGGACAGGGTGTACACTGAAGCTTTCTTT.

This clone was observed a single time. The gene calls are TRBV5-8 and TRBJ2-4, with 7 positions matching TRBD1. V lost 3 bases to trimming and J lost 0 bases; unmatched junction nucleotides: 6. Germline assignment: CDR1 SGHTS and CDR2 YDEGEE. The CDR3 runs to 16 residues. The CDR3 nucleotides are TGTGCCAGCAGCTCGGACAGGAGTCTAGCCAAAAACATTCAGTACTTC. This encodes CASSSDRSLAKNIQYF.

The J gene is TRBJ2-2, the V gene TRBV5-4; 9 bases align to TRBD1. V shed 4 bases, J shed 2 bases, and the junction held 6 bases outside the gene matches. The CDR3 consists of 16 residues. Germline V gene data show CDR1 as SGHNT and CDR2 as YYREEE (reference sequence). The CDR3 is CASSTGQGLNTGELFF. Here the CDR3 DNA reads TGTGCCAGCAGCACCGGACAGGGGCTAAACACCGGGGAGCTGTTTTTT.

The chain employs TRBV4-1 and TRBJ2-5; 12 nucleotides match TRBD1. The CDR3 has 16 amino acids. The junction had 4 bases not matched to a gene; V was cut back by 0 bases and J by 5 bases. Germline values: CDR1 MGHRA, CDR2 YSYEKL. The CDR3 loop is CASSQDGTGGRETQYF. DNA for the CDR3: TGCGCCAGCAGCCAAGATGGGACAGGGGGCCGGGAGACCCAGTACTTC.

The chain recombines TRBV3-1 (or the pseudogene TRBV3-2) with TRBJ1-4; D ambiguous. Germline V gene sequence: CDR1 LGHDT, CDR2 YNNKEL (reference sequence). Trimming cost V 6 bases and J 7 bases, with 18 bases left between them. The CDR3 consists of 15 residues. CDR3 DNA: TGTGCCAGCAGACGAAAAGGAGGCGTACGTGAAAAACTGTTTTTT. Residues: CASRRKGGVREKLFF.

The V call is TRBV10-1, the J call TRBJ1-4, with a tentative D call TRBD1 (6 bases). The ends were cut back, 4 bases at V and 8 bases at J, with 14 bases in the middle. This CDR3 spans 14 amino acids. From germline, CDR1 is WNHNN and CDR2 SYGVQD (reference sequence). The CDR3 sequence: CASSVGTSGEKLFF. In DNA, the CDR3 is TGCGCCAGCAGTGTAGGGACATCGGGAGAAAAACTGTTTTTT.

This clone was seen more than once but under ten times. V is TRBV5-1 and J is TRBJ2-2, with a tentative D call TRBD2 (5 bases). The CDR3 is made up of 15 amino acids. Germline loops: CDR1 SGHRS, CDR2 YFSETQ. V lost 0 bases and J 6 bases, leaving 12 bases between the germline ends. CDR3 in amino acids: CASSLDVAGAGELFF. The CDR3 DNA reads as TGCGCCAGCAGCTTGGACGTTGCGGGCGCCGGGGAGCTGTTTTTT. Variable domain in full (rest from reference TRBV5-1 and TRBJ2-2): KAGVTQTPRYLIKTRGQQVTLSCSPISGHRSVSWYQQTPGQGLQFLFEYFSETQRNKGNFPGRFSGRQFSNSRSEMNVSTLELGDSALYLCASSLDVAGAGELFFGEGSRLTVL.

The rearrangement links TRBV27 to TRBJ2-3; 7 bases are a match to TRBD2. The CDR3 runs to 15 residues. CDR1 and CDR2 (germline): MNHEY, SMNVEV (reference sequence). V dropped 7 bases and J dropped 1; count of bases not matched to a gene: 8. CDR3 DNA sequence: TGTGCCAGCACCCTGGGGGGGTGGGGCACAGATACGCAGTATTTT. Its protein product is CASTLGGWGTDTQYF.

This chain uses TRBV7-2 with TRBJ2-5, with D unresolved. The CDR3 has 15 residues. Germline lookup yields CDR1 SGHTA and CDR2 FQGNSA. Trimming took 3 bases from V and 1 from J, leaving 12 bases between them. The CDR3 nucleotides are TGTGCCAGCAGCTTTCGCGGAGCCTTCCAAGAGACCCAGTACTTC. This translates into CASSFRGAFQETQYF.

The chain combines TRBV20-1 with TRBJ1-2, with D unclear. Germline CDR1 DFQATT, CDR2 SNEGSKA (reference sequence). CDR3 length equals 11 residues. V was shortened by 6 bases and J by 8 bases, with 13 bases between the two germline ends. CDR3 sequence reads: CSAALPRGYTF. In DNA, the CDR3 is TGCAGTGCCGCTCTCCCTAGGGGCTACACCTTC.

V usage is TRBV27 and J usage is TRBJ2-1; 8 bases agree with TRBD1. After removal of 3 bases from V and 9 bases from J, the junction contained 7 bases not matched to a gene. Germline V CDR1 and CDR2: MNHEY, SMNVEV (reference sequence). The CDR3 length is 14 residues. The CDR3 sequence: CASSFLDREGEQFF. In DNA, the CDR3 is TGTGCCAGCAGTTTCTTGGACAGGGAAGGTGAGCAGTTCTTC.

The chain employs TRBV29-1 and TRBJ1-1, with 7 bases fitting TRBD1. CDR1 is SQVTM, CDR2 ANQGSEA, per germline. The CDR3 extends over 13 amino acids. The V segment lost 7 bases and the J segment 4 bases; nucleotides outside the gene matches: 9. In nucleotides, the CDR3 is TGCAGCGGCCCGGGGACAGCGGGCACTGAAGCTTTCTTT. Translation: CSGPGTAGTEAFF.

DNA of the CDR3: TGCGCCAGCAGCTCTCGAGCGGGTTGGACAGGGGTGAATGAAGCTTTCTTT. Translated, it gives CASSSRAGWTGVNEAFF. This chain joins TRBV4-1 and TRBJ1-1; 9 nucleotides align to TRBD1. The V segment lost 5 bases and the J segment 7 bases; nucleotides outside the gene matches: 17. Germline CDR1 is MGHRA and CDR2 is YSYEKL. This CDR3 is 17 amino acids long.

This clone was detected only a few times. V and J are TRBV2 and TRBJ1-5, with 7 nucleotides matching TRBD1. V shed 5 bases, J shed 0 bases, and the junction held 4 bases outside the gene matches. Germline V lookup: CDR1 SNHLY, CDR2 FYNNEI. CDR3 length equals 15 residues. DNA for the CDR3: TGTGCCAGCAGTAATCCAGGGGGTAGCAATCAGCCCCAGCATTTT. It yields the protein CASSNPGGSNQPQHF.

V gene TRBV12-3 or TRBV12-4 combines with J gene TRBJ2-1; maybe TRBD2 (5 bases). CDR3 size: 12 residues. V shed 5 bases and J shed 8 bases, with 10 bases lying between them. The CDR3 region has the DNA TGTGCCAGCAGTACTAGTTCACATGAGCAGTTCTTC. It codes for CASSTSSHEQFF.

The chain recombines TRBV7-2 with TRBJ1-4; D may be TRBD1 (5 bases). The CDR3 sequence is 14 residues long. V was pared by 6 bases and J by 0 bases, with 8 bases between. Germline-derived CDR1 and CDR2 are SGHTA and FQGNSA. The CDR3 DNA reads TGTGCCAGCAGACCACAGGCAACTAATGAAAAACTGTTTTTT. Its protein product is CASRPQATNEKLFF.

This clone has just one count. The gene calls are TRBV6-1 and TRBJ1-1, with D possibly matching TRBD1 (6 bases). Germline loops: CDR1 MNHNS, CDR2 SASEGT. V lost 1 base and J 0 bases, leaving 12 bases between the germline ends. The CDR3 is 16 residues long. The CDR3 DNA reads TGTGCCAGCAGTGAAGGAACAGGGATTATGAACACTGAAGCTTTCTTT. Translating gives CASSEGTGIMNTEAFF.

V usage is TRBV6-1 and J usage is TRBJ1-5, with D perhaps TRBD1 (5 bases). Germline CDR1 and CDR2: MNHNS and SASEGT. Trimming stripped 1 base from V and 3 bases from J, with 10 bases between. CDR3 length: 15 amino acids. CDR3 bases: TGTGCCAGCAGTGAAGGGGGGGGGTCCAATCAGCCCCAGCATTTT. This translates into CASSEGGGSNQPQHF.

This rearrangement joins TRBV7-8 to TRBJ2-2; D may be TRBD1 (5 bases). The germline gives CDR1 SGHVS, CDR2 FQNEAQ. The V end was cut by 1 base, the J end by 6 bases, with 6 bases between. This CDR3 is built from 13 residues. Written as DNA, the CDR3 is TGTGCCAGCAGCTTAGGACAGTCCGGGGAGCTGTTTTTT. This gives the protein CASSLGQSGELFF.